Reported below is one T cell receptor (beta chain). The antigen is unknown. PCR employed 60 Vbeta and 13 Jbeta primers. Assay used: immunoSEQ multiplex PCR; TCRdb lists only in-frame clones, some missing. This table holds about 70,000 clones, around 69% found once. The data belong to a study of cytomegalovirus exposure and HLA in healthy donors. Findings and limits, study-wide: It was approximately 160 TCR beta chains that were listed as cytomegalovirus-associated. Presence/absence analyses took donor sequencing depth as roughly uniform. A later analysis linked about 17,000 TCR beta sequences to HLA alleles at 0.05 false discovery rate. Sequencing likely generated an artifact that appeared as a cluster of highly shared sequence variants.

The CDR3 runs to 16 residues. Per germline, CDR1 MGHRA and CDR2 YSYEKL. V lost 0 bases and J lost 5; bases outside the gene matches: 5. The sequencing input was PBMCs. The clonotype comes from a human donor in good health. The rearrangement uses TRBV4-1 and TRBJ2-5; the match to TRBD2 covers 11 bases. DNA of the CDR3: TGCGCCAGCAGCCAAGAGCAACTAGCGGGAGCTGAGACCCAGTACTTC. It codes for CASSQEQLAGAETQYF.